This is a list of T cell receptor beta chains from one sample in a study of regulatory T cells in long-lasting Graves disease. TCRdb redid the calling of the multiplex PCR reads with MiXCR, one entry per CDR3 protein. This table holds approximately 300,000 distinct CDR3 sequences, roughly 18% found once. This specimen consisted of peripheral blood mononuclear cells (PBMCs), obtained at new diagnosis, from a patient treated with antithyroid drugs. The receptors stem from a female donor with Graves disease. Both conserved end residues are part of each CDR3. Each record gives: D gene, J gene, clone size, V gene, CDR3 length, CDR3 protein, CDR3 DNA. A D gene is named only where the DNA matches it firmly. Expanded clones are given a class, and other clones once, few, many or no size at all.

d_call: TRBD2
j_call: TRBJ2-1
clone_size: few
v_call: TRBV30
cdr3_length: 16
cdr3_aa: CAWSVPGGGIHNEQFF
cdr3_nt: TGTGCCTGGAGTGTACCCGGGGGGGGGATCCACAATGAGCAGTTCTTC

d_call: NA
j_call: TRBJ1-4
clone_size: NA
v_call: TRBV9
cdr3_length: 15
cdr3_aa: CASSVSGATNEKLFF
cdr3_nt: TGTGCCAGCAGCGTATCAGGGGCGACTAATGAAAAACTGTTTTTT

d_call: TRBD1
j_call: TRBJ1-5
clone_size: NA
v_call: TRBV11-2
cdr3_length: 15
cdr3_aa: CASSSLTGYNQPQHF
cdr3_nt: TGTGCCAGCAGCTCTCTGACAGGGTACAATCAGCCCCAGCATTTT

d_call: TRBD1
j_call: TRBJ2-3
clone_size: many
v_call: TRBV6-2/TRBV6-3
cdr3_length: 15
cdr3_aa: CASSRQDRGADTQYF
cdr3_nt: TGTGCCAGCAGCCGTCAAGACAGGGGTGCAGATACGCAGTATTTT

d_call: NA
j_call: TRBJ1-2
clone_size: many
v_call: TRBV7-3
cdr3_length: 14
cdr3_aa: CASSLTSQSRGYTF
cdr3_nt: TGTGCCAGCAGCTTAACGTCGCAAAGTCGCGGCTACACCTTC

d_call: NA
j_call: TRBJ2-5
clone_size: many
v_call: TRBV11-3
cdr3_length: 14
cdr3_aa: CASRPLFSSKTQYF
cdr3_nt: TGTGCCAGCCGCCCCCTGTTTTCCTCGAAGACCCAGTACTTC

d_call: NA
j_call: TRBJ2-7
clone_size: many
v_call: TRBV6-2/TRBV6-3
cdr3_length: 14
cdr3_aa: CASTDTDGTYEQYF
cdr3_nt: TGTGCCAGCACCGACACTGACGGGACCTACGAGCAGTACTTC

d_call: NA
j_call: TRBJ2-7
clone_size: few
v_call: TRBV5-1
cdr3_length: 14
cdr3_aa: CASSLWTPNYEQYF
cdr3_nt: TGTGCCAGCAGCTTGTGGACCCCCAACTACGAGCAGTACTTC

d_call: NA
j_call: TRBJ2-1
clone_size: many
v_call: TRBV12-3/TRBV12-4
cdr3_length: 16
cdr3_aa: CASSLNGASSYNEQFF
cdr3_nt: TGTGCCAGCAGTTTAAACGGGGCCAGCTCCTACAATGAGCAGTTCTTC

d_call: NA
j_call: TRBJ1-6
clone_size: many
v_call: TRBV7-3
cdr3_length: 13
cdr3_aa: CASSQLPFAPLHF
cdr3_nt: TGTGCCAGCAGCCAATTGCCCTTCGCGCCCCTCCACTTT

d_call: NA
j_call: TRBJ1-1
clone_size: few
v_call: TRBV20-1
cdr3_length: 11
cdr3_aa: CRTGENTEAFF
cdr3_nt: TGCAGGACGGGGGAAAACACTGAAGCTTTCTTT

d_call: NA
j_call: TRBJ2-1
clone_size: many
v_call: TRBV28
cdr3_length: 13
cdr3_aa: CASSPQGGNEQFF
cdr3_nt: TGTGCCAGCAGTCCGCAGGGGGGCAATGAGCAGTTCTTC

d_call: NA
j_call: TRBJ1-1
clone_size: few
v_call: TRBV25-1
cdr3_length: 12
cdr3_aa: CASSAKSTEAFF
cdr3_nt: TGTGCCAGCAGCGCGAAAAGCACTGAAGCTTTCTTT

d_call: NA
j_call: TRBJ2-2
clone_size: NA
v_call: TRBV7-8
cdr3_length: 16
cdr3_aa: CASSFGSGYKTGELFF
cdr3_nt: NA

d_call: NA
j_call: TRBJ2-2
clone_size: NA
v_call: TRBV28
cdr3_length: 14
cdr3_aa: CASRRQGAWGSCFF
cdr3_nt: NA

d_call: TRBD2
j_call: TRBJ2-1
clone_size: many
v_call: TRBV11-1
cdr3_length: 18
cdr3_aa: CASSLGLAGAGTSNEQFF
cdr3_nt: TGTGCCAGCAGCTTAGGACTAGCGGGAGCCGGAACGTCCAATGAGCAGTTCTTC

d_call: TRBD1
j_call: TRBJ2-5
clone_size: many
v_call: TRBV28
cdr3_length: 17
cdr3_aa: CASTLFRGTGNQETQYF
cdr3_nt: TGTGCCAGCACCCTATTCCGCGGGACAGGGAACCAAGAGACCCAGTACTTC

d_call: TRBD1
j_call: TRBJ2-7
clone_size: many
v_call: TRBV9
cdr3_length: 15
cdr3_aa: CASSVPPGTDYEQYF
cdr3_nt: TGTGCCAGCAGCGTGCCCCCCGGGACAGACTACGAGCAGTACTTC

d_call: NA
j_call: TRBJ2-5
clone_size: many
v_call: TRBV11-2
cdr3_length: 14
cdr3_aa: CASSLGSTRETQYF
cdr3_nt: TGTGCCAGCAGCCTTGGGTCCACCAGGGAGACCCAGTACTTC

d_call: TRBD1
j_call: TRBJ2-2
clone_size: many
v_call: TRBV7-3
cdr3_length: 14
cdr3_aa: CASSFDRGTGELFF
cdr3_nt: TGTGCCAGCAGCTTTGACAGGGGAACGGGGGAGCTGTTTTTT

d_call: NA
j_call: TRBJ2-3
clone_size: many
v_call: TRBV29-1
cdr3_length: 11
cdr3_aa: CSVQSTDTQYF
cdr3_nt: TGCAGCGTTCAAAGCACAGATACGCAGTATTTT

d_call: TRBD2
j_call: TRBJ2-7
clone_size: many
v_call: TRBV4-1
cdr3_length: 17
cdr3_aa: CASSQDGGARTTYEQYF
cdr3_nt: TGCGCCAGCAGCCAAGACGGGGGGGCTAGGACGACCTACGAGCAGTACTTC

d_call: NA
j_call: TRBJ1-3
clone_size: NA
v_call: TRBV13
cdr3_length: 18
cdr3_aa: CASSLGSPKGEAGNTIYF
cdr3_nt: TGTGCCAGCAGCCTAGGATCACCGAAGGGGGAGGCTGGAAACACCATATATTTT

d_call: TRBD1
j_call: TRBJ1-3
clone_size: many
v_call: TRBV2
cdr3_length: 15
cdr3_aa: CASRETGGSGNTIYF
cdr3_nt: TGTGCCAGCAGGGAGACAGGGGGCTCTGGAAACACCATATATTTT

d_call: TRBD2
j_call: TRBJ2-7
clone_size: many
v_call: TRBV12-5
cdr3_length: 19
cdr3_aa: CASGTSTKQREQSSYEQYF
cdr3_nt: TGTGCTAGTGGTACTTCAACAAAGCAGCGGGAGCAGTCTTCCTACGAGCAGTACTTC

d_call: NA
j_call: TRBJ1-1
clone_size: few
v_call: TRBV20-1
cdr3_length: 15
cdr3_aa: CSARDSRSMNTEAFF
cdr3_nt: TGCAGTGCTAGAGATTCACGGTCCATGAACACTGAAGCTTTCTTT

d_call: NA
j_call: TRBJ1-1
clone_size: many
v_call: TRBV12-3/TRBV12-4
cdr3_length: 12
cdr3_aa: CASTQLKGEAFF
cdr3_nt: TGTGCCAGCACCCAACTCAAAGGTGAAGCTTTCTTT

d_call: TRBD1
j_call: TRBJ2-3
clone_size: NA
v_call: TRBV18
cdr3_length: 18
cdr3_aa: CASGPIPDRAKDTDTQYF
cdr3_nt: TGTGCCAGCGGGCCGATCCCAGACAGGGCGAAGGATACAGATACGCAGTATTTT

d_call: NA
j_call: TRBJ2-7
clone_size: many
v_call: TRBV2
cdr3_length: 13
cdr3_aa: CASSEALLGEQYF
cdr3_nt: TGTGCCAGCAGTGAAGCGCTGTTGGGCGAGCAGTACTTC

d_call: NA
j_call: TRBJ2-3
clone_size: many
v_call: TRBV29-1
cdr3_length: 12
cdr3_aa: CSVPTGRDTQYF
cdr3_nt: TGCAGCGTCCCTACAGGAAGAGATACGCAGTATTTT

d_call: NA
j_call: TRBJ2-3
clone_size: NA
v_call: TRBV5-1
cdr3_length: 19
cdr3_aa: CASSWGPNLESANSDMQYF
cdr3_nt: TGCGCCAGCAGCTGGGGCCCCAATTTAGAGAGCGCCAATAGCGATATGCAGTATTTT

d_call: NA
j_call: TRBJ1-2
clone_size: NA
v_call: TRBV7-9
cdr3_length: 14
cdr3_aa: CASSLVSGGYGYTF
cdr3_nt: TGTGCCAGCAGCTTAGTGTCCGGGGGATATGGCTACACCTTC

d_call: NA
j_call: TRBJ2-3
clone_size: many
v_call: TRBV2
cdr3_length: 13
cdr3_aa: CASSPTAANTQYF
cdr3_nt: TGTGCCAGCAGCCCGACCGCGGCAAATACGCAGTATTTT

d_call: TRBD1
j_call: TRBJ2-7
clone_size: many
v_call: TRBV7-2
cdr3_length: 17
cdr3_aa: CASSRSRRTGPKDEQYF
cdr3_nt: TGTGCCAGCAGCCGTAGTAGGCGGACAGGACCCAAGGACGAGCAGTACTTC

d_call: TRBD1
j_call: TRBJ1-4
clone_size: many
v_call: TRBV12-3/TRBV12-4
cdr3_length: 17
cdr3_aa: CASRTTYGQGPSEKLFF
cdr3_nt: TGTGCCAGCAGAACAACCTACGGACAGGGCCCCTCTGAAAAACTGTTTTTT

d_call: TRBD2
j_call: TRBJ2-1
clone_size: few
v_call: TRBV20-1
cdr3_length: 17
cdr3_aa: CSASHTSGRLAYNEQFF
cdr3_nt: TGCAGTGCTAGTCACACTAGCGGGAGACTAGCCTACAATGAGCAGTTCTTC

d_call: TRBD2
j_call: TRBJ2-1
clone_size: few
v_call: TRBV7-9
cdr3_length: 15
cdr3_aa: CASPAGGSSYNEQFF
cdr3_nt: TGTGCCAGCCCGGCCGGGGGGAGCTCCTACAATGAGCAGTTCTTC

d_call: NA
j_call: TRBJ2-2
clone_size: many
v_call: TRBV2
cdr3_length: 16
cdr3_aa: CASGDGGSTNTGELFF
cdr3_nt: TGTGCCAGCGGAGATGGGGGCTCCACGAACACCGGGGAGCTGTTTTTT

d_call: NA
j_call: TRBJ2-4
clone_size: NA
v_call: TRBV10-3
cdr3_length: 14
cdr3_aa: CASASRDAEGIQYF
cdr3_nt: TGTGCCAGCGCGTCCCGGGACGCGGAGGGCATTCAGTACTTC

d_call: NA
j_call: TRBJ2-5
clone_size: NA
v_call: TRBV20-1
cdr3_length: 13
cdr3_aa: CSAQDGGGETQYF
cdr3_nt: TGCAGTGCCCAGGATGGAGGGGGAGAGACCCAGTACTTC

d_call: NA
j_call: TRBJ2-7
clone_size: few
v_call: TRBV19
cdr3_length: 13
cdr3_aa: CASSVRKDYEQYF
cdr3_nt: TGTGCCAGTAGCGTTCGGAAAGACTACGAGCAGTACTTC

d_call: TRBD2
j_call: TRBJ2-2
clone_size: many
v_call: TRBV14
cdr3_length: 16
cdr3_aa: CASSLLGREDTGELFF
cdr3_nt: TGTGCCAGCAGCCTACTGGGGCGGGAGGACACCGGGGAGCTGTTTTTT